What follows are 18 T cell receptor beta chains derived from one specimen sequenced in a study of graft-versus-host responses after intestinal transplantation. The method was immunoSEQ multiplex PCR; TCRdb's version includes in-frame clones alone and lacks a portion of them. There are around 100,000 clones in the sample; more than 85% occur only once, and roughly 0.97% lies in the top ten. Antigen specificity for these receptors is unknown. Sequencing was performed on unstimulated CD4+ T cells sorted from spleen or lymph node cells, taken before transplant. These receptors originate from a human donor who was the organ donor for an intestinal transplant.

J is TRBJ2-3 and V is TRBV10-3; TRBD2 agrees at 13 bases. Germline V gene lookup returns CDR1 ENHRY and CDR2 SYGVKD. After removal of 4 bases from V and 6 bases from J, the junction contained 7 bases not matched to a gene. The CDR3 length is 16 residues. Here the CDR3 DNA reads TGTGCCATCAGTGGCACTAGCGGGGGGGCCGGGGATACGCAGTATTTT. It is translated as CAISGTSGGAGDTQYF.

This chain connects TRBV10-3 to TRBJ1-2; a possible D gene is TRBD1 (5 bases). Germline lookup yields CDR1 ENHRY and CDR2 SYGVKD. CDR3 length: 15 amino acids. The ends were cut back, 2 bases at V and 1 base at J, with 11 bases in the middle. For the CDR3, the DNA is TGTGCCATCAGTGAGGGGGACCCCAGTAACTATGGCTACACCTTC. Residues: CAISEGDPSNYGYTF.

V is TRBV7-3 and J is TRBJ1-1; D is unresolved. The CDR3 totals 13 residues. Trimming removed 5 bases at V and 4 bases at J, with 11 bases between. Per the germline V gene, CDR1 is SGHTA and CDR2 is FQGTGA. CDR3 coding DNA: TGTGCCAGCAGCGCAGTGGAGGGCACTGAAGCTTTCTTT. Encoded protein: CASSAVEGTEAFF.

This clone was counted only a few times. The gene calls are TRBV10-2 and TRBJ1-5; D uncertain. CDR3 size: 15 residues. Germline values: CDR1 WSHSY, CDR2 SAAADI. Trimming took 0 bases from V and 2 from J, leaving 8 bases between them. CDR3 bases: TGCGCCAGCAGTGAGTCGTCTGGGGGCAATCAGCCCCAGCATTTT. This gives the protein CASSESSGGNQPQHF.

The V call is TRBV7-8, the J call TRBJ1-2; a possible D gene is TRBD1 (5 bases). Germline-derived CDR1 and CDR2 are SGHVS and FQNEAQ. The V and J ends lost 2 bases and 14 bases respectively, with 21 bases between them. CDR3 length equals 14 residues. CDR3 DNA: TGTGCCAGCAGCTTAAATGGTCTCACAGGCCGCTTGACCTTC. Translation: CASSLNGLTGRLTF.

For this clone: Other DNA sequences in the sample encode the same CDR3. The chain joins TRBV7-9 to TRBJ2-3; the match to TRBD1 covers 7 bases. The V gene end was trimmed by 5 bases and the J gene end by 3 bases; junction bases not matched to a gene: 2. There are 13 residues in the CDR3. CDR1 and CDR2 (germline): SEHNR, FQNEAQ (reference sequence). CDR3 in amino acids: CASSRQGTDTQYF. CDR3 DNA: TGTGCCAGCAGCCGACAGGGTACAGATACGCAGTATTTT.

The J gene is TRBJ2-3, the V gene TRBV15, with D unresolved. This CDR3 has 16 residues. The V end was cut by 1 base, the J end by 3 bases, with 14 bases between. Germline CDR1 and CDR2: LNHNV and YYDKDF (reference sequence). The CDR3 DNA sequence: TGTGCCACCAGCAGAGGGACCTTCTCGGTGACAGATACGCAGTATTTT. It translates to CATSRGTFSVTDTQYF.

The V gene is TRBV2, the J gene TRBJ2-5; TRBD1 aligns across 12 bases. Germline V gives CDR1 SNHLY, CDR2 FYNNEI. The length of the CDR3 is 14 residues. V shed 8 bases, J shed 5 bases, and the junction held 6 bases outside the gene matches. CDR3 loop: CASRGQGAMETQYF. The CDR3 nucleotides read TGTGCCAGCCGGGGACAGGGGGCTATGGAGACCCAGTACTTC.

On this clone: Additional DNA sequences in this sample encode the identical CDR3. The V and J genes are TRBV28 and TRBJ1-1, with no clear D. Germline values: CDR1 MDHEN, CDR2 SYDVKM. V was pared by 2 bases and J by 7 bases, with 5 bases between. This CDR3 has 11 amino acids. The CDR3, as DNA: TGTGCCAGCAGTTTAGAGGGTGAAGCTTTCTTT. Amino acids: CASSLEGEAFF.

Only one count was recorded for this clone. The V gene is TRBV7-9, the J gene TRBJ2-2, with D tentatively TRBD2 (6 bases). The CDR3 is made up of 15 amino acids. Trimming took 6 bases from V and 5 from J, leaving 16 bases between them. Germline CDR1 is SEHNR and CDR2 is FQNEAQ (reference sequence). The CDR3 reads CASRGPSRGTGELFF. CDR3 nucleotides: TGTGCCAGCAGGGGCCCAAGCCGGGGGACCGGGGAGCTGTTTTTT.

This sequence joins TRBV30 and TRBJ1-2; D gene uncertain. Germline V gene data show CDR1 as GTSNPN and CDR2 as SVGIG (reference sequence). CDR3 size: 13 residues. V lost 0 bases and J 8 bases, leaving 13 bases between the germline ends. CDR3 sequence: CAWSVLGVSGYTF. CDR3 coding DNA: TGTGCCTGGAGTGTACTCGGGGTTTCGGGCTACACCTTC.

The chain is built from TRBV10-1 and TRBJ1-4; D gene ambiguous. Trimming took 4 bases from V and 8 from J, leaving 11 bases between them. Per the germline V gene, CDR1 is WNHNN and CDR2 is SYGVQD (reference sequence). This CDR3 is 13 amino acids long. The chain's CDR3 is CASSGFGAEKLFF. CDR3 nucleotides: TGCGCCAGCAGTGGCTTTGGCGCCGAAAAACTGTTTTTT.

The J gene is TRBJ2-7, the V gene TRBV14; D unresolved. Germline V CDR1 and CDR2: SGHDN, FVKESK. Trimming removed 4 bases at V and 0 bases at J, with 13 bases between. The CDR3 is 15 amino acids. DNA of the CDR3: TGTGCCAGCAGCCCAGGTACCTCGAGCTCCTACGAGCAGTACTTC. Translation: CASSPGTSSSYEQYF.

V usage is TRBV7-8 and J usage is TRBJ2-2; possibly TRBD1 or TRBD2 for D (6 bases each). With 5 bases removed from V and 6 bases from J, the gap between germline ends came to 19 bases. CDR3 length: 16 residues. Germline values: CDR1 SGHVS, CDR2 FQNEAQ. The CDR3 sequence is CASSQFGGASPGELFF. Here the CDR3 DNA reads TGTGCCAGCAGCCAGTTCGGGGGCGCCTCCCCCGGGGAGCTGTTTTTT. Based on the CDR3 plus reference TRBV7-8 and TRBJ2-2, the full variable domain is GAGVSQSPRYKVAKRGQDVALRCDPISGHVSLFWYQQALGQGPEFLTYFQNEAQLDKSGLPSDRFFAERPEGSVSTLKIQRTQQEDSAVYLCASSQFGGASPGELFFGEGSRLTVL.

This chain's CDR3 is CASSLQGFNTEAFF. CDR3 in DNA: TGCGCCAGCAGCTTACAGGGATTTAACACTGAAGCTTTCTTT. This sequence joins TRBV5-1 and TRBJ1-1, with D possibly TRBD1 on 6 matching bases. V was shortened by 2 bases and J by 2 bases, with 10 bases between the two germline ends. Germline V gene data show CDR1 as SGHRS and CDR2 as YFSETQ. This CDR3 is built from 14 residues.

The J gene is TRBJ2-1, the V gene TRBV7-6, with 13 positions matching TRBD2. Germline V gene data show CDR1 as SGHVS and CDR2 as FNYEAQ. V lost 4 bases and J lost 0; bases outside the gene matches: 12. CDR3 length: 20 residues. CDR3 protein: CASSSEGLAGALRSYNEQFF. DNA for the CDR3: TGTGCCAGCAGCTCAGAAGGACTAGCGGGGGCCCTACGCTCCTACAATGAGCAGTTCTTC.

The chain is built from TRBV28 and TRBJ1-4; 7 nucleotides align to TRBD1. Germline V gene sequence: CDR1 MDHEN, CDR2 SYDVKM. With V trimmed by 6 bases and J by 3 bases, 7 bases remained unmatched. The length of the CDR3 is 15 residues. The CDR3 DNA is TGTGCCAGCAGATCTGGGGACAGACCTAATGAAAAACTGTTTTTT. Its translation: CASRSGDRPNEKLFF. The variable domain in full, with the rest retrieved from reference TRBV28 and TRBJ1-4, is DVKVTQSSRYLVKRTGEKVFLECVQDMDHENMFWYRQDPGLGLRLIYFSYDVKMKEKGDIPEGYSVSREKKERFSLILESASTNQTSMYLCASRSGDRPNEKLFFGSGTQLSVL.

V and J are TRBV16 and TRBJ2-6; 7 nucleotides align to TRBD2. V trimming: 7 bases; J trimming: 1 base; junction bases outside the gene matches: 10. CDR1 and CDR2 from the germline V gene are KGHSY and FQNENV. The CDR3 contains 17 residues. DNA of the CDR3: TGTGCCAGCACCACACCTCTCGGGAGGTCTGGGGCCAACGTCCTGACTTTC. It is translated as CASTTPLGRSGANVLTF.